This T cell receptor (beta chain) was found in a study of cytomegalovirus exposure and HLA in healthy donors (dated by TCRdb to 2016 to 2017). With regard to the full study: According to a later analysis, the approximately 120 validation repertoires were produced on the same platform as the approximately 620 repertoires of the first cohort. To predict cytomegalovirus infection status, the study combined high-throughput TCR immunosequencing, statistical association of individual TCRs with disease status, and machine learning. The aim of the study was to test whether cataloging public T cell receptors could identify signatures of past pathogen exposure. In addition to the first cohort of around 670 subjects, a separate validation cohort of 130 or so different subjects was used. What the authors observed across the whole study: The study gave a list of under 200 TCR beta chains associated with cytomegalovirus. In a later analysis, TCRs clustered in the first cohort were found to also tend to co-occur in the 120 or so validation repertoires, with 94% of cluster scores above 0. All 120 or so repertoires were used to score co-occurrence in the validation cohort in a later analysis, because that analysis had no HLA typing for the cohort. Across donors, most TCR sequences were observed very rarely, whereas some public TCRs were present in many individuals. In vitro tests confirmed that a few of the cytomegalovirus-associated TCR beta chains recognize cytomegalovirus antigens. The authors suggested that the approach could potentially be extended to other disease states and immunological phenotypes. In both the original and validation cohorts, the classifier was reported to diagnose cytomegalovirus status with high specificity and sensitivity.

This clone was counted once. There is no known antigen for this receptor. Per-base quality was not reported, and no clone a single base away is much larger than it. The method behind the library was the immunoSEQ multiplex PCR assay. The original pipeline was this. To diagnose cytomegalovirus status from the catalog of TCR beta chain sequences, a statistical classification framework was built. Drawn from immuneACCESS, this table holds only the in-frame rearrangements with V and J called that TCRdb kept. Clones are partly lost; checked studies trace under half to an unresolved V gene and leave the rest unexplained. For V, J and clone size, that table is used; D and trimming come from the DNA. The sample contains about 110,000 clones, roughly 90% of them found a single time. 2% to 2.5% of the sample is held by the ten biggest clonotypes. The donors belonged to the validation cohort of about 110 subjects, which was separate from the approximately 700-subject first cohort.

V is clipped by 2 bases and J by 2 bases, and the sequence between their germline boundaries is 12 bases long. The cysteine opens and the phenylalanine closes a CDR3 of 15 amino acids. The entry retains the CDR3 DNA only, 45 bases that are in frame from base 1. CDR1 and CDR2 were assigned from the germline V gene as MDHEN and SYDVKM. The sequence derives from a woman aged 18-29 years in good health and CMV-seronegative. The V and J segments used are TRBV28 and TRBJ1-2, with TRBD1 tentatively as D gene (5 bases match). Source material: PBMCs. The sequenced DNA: TGTGCCAGCAGTTTACGGGGGACCGCGAACTATGGCTACACCTTC. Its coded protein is CASSLRGTANYGYTF.